These 3 T cell receptor beta chains originate from one sample sequenced in a study of OX40 agonist ivuxolimab in advanced cancers. Receptor libraries were prepared by the immunoSEQ multiplex PCR assay. TCRdb took this table from immuneACCESS and kept in-frame rearrangements with V and J called. Such tables lack part of the clones; where checked against another copy, unresolved V genes explain under half of the gap, and the rest is unexplained. This sample comprises 90,000 to 100,000 clones, roughly four fifths of them detected only once. The ten largest make up roughly 1.5% of the sample. Specimen: CD4+ or CD8+ T cells sorted from blood, collected in a trial of the OX40 agonist ivuxolimab. Receptor source: an adult with an advanced solid tumor such as melanoma, head and neck, liver or kidney cancer.

The chain uses TRBV28 and TRBJ2-7; 7 bases match TRBD1. Trimming removed 6 bases from V and 0 bases from J; junction bases left unmatched: 8. Germline CDR1 reads MDHEN; CDR2 reads SYDVKM. The CDR3 length is 15 residues. As DNA, the CDR3 is TGTGCCAGCAGATACGACAGGGTGCCCTCCTACGAGCAGTACTTC. Protein product: CASRYDRVPSYEQYF.

This clone was seen just once. The gene calls are TRBV28 and TRBJ1-3; possible D gene TRBD1, 5 bases. V lost 7 bases, J lost 3 bases, and 13 bases lay in between. CDR3 length equals 14 residues. Germline V gives CDR1 MDHEN, CDR2 SYDVKM. CDR3: CASTPGKGGNTIYF. The CDR3 DNA reads as TGTGCCAGCACCCCAGGGAAAGGTGGAAACACCATATATTTT.

This chain connects TRBV18 to TRBJ2-2; the D call may be TRBD1 or TRBD2 (5 bases each). With 2 bases removed from V and 1 base from J, the gap between germline ends came to 14 bases. The germline V gene has CDR1 KGHSH and CDR2 LQKENI. This CDR3 spans 17 amino acids. CDR3: CASSPVGAGLNTGELFF. The CDR3 DNA reads as TGTGCCAGCTCACCAGTCGGGGCAGGGTTGAACACCGGGGAGCTGTTTTTT.